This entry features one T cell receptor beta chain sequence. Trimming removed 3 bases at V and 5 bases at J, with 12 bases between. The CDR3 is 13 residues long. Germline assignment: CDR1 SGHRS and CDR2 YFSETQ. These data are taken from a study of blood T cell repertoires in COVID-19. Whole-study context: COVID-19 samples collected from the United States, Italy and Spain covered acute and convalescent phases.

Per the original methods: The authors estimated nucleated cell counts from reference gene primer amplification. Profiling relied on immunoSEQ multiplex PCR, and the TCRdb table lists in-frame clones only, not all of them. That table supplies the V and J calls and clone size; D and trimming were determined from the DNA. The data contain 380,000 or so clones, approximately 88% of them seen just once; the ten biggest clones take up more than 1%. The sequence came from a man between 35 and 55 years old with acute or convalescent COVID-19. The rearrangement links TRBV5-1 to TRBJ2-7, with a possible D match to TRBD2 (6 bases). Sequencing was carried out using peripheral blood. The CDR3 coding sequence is TGCGCCAGCAGCTACGGAGGGCTGAACGAGCAGTACTTC. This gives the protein CASSYGGLNEQYF.